The rows below give T cell receptor beta chains drawn from one sample of a study of T cell repertoires in cytomegalovirus infection. Using its own MiXCR run on the reads, TCRdb lists one record per CDR3 protein. Of 200,000 to 300,000 distinct CDR3 sequences listed, approximately 13% are singletons. Sequencing was performed on PBMCs. The origin of the receptors is a human donor in good health (CMV status not recorded). Some clones in this sample may be carry-over from other donors' samples. Both conserved end residues are part of each CDR3.

TRBJ2-1 | TRBV25-1 | CASRDSSGSYNEQFF
TRBJ1-6 | TRBV28 | CASKPPRGHNSPLQF
TRBJ2-3 | TRBV2 | CASNGVGTDTQYF
TRBJ2-1 | TRBV15 | CATSRGRTSVEQFF
TRBJ2-7 | TRBV20-1 | CSASPGTVSYEQYF
TRBJ2-2 | TRBV2 | CASRGKDVGFGELFF
TRBJ2-1 | TRBV3-1 | CASSQGAASDEQFF
TRBJ1-5 | TRBV7-2 | CASSLASGENQPQHF
TRBJ2-1 | TRBV28 | CASSANQGNEQFF
TRBJ1-1 | TRBV7-4 | CASSPRQGVQNTEAFF
TRBJ1-1 | TRBV6-2/TRBV6-3 | CASSLYRQGGTEAFF
TRBJ2-5 | TRBV29-1 | CSVQPQGGETQYF
TRBJ1-2 | TRBV28 | CASSFTNYGYTF
TRBJ2-5 | TRBV20-1 | CSARGKDRFQETQYF
TRBJ2-1 | TRBV12-3/TRBV12-4 | CASSLGPGQSRSYNEQFF
TRBJ2-7 | TRBV19 | CASSMGGQTYEQYF
TRBJ2-7 | TRBV11-1 | CASSPPGLAGLSYEQYF
TRBJ1-1 | TRBV6-2/TRBV6-3 | CASIQGTDAFF
TRBJ1-6 | TRBV12-3/TRBV12-4 | CASSFRLFGSPLHF
TRBJ1-2 | TRBV14 | CASSQLLGQGSYTF
TRBJ1-6 | TRBV4-3 | CASSQGGFGSPLHF
TRBJ2-2 | TRBV7-8 | CASSFGAPGELFF
TRBJ1-6 | TRBV2 | CASIPLGVASSPLHF
TRBJ1-5 | TRBV6-2/TRBV6-3 | CASSRPGNEQPQHF
TRBJ2-1 | TRBV9 | CASSVASGRGEQFF
TRBJ1-2 | TRBV7-2 | CASSSMDKAPNGYTF
TRBJ1-2 | TRBV11-2 | CASTPGPTANYGYTF
TRBJ2-7 | TRBV28 | CASSFNPSEQYF
TRBJ2-1 | TRBV29-1 | CSVAPGGGSYNEQFF
NA | TRBV14 | CASSHTGGQFF
TRBJ1-1 | TRBV7-2 | CASSRGTKAFF
TRBJ2-5 | TRBV2 | CASKERGGETQYF
TRBJ1-1 | TRBV7-2 | CASSSLGITEAFF
TRBJ2-1 | TRBV7-2 | CASSLIGGGTSGYNEQFF
TRBJ2-3 | TRBV7-2 | CASSLREGDTQYF
TRBJ2-2 | TRBV25-1 | CASSARGNTGELFF
TRBJ2-3 | TRBV4-3 | CASSQEWTGVGTTDTQYF
TRBJ2-7 | TRBV28 | CASKEGANYEQYF
TRBJ2-1 | TRBV7-9 | CASRGTGGSYNEQFF
TRBJ1-1 | TRBV7-2 | CASSLEPGMTEAFF
TRBJ2-7 | TRBV2 | CASSEGPSGLYYEQYF
TRBJ2-2 | TRBV4-1 | CASSQDLGEDTGELFF
TRBJ2-5 | TRBV5-1 | CASSLAQDGQETQYF
TRBJ2-1 | TRBV5-6 | CASSPVRGRSYNEQFF